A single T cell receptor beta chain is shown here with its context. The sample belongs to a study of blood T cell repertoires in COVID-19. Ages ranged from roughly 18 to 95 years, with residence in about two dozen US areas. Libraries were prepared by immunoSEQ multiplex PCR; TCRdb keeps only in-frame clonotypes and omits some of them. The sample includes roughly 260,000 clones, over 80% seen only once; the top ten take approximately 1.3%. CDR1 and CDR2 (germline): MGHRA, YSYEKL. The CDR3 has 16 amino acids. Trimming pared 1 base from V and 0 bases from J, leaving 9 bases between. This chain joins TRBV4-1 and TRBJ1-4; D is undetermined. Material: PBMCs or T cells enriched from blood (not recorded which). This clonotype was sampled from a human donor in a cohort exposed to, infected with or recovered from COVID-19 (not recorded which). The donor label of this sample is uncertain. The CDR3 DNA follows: TGCGCCAGCAGCCAAGGTATATTTGCAACTAATGAAAAACTGTTTTTT. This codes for CASSQGIFATNEKLFF.